This TCR beta chain appears in the sequencing data of a study of blood T cell repertoires in COVID-19 (dated by TCRdb to 2019 to 2021). Notes on the research overall: The collaborator samples originated in the United States, Italy and Spain and spanned the acute and convalescent phases of COVID-19. The material from the prospective study consisted of cDNA or gDNA derived from T cells, B-cell-depleted T cells, or PBMCs. The repertoires were released in a freely available public database intended as a resource for research on the immune response to SARS-CoV-2. The samples were drawn from two sources: the first 160 participants of the ongoing ImmuneRACE study, and 1,000 to 1,500 subjects contributed by 6 global collaborators. Where HLA class I and class II types were available, the types were taken from metadata supplied by the sample provider, not from assay-based typing. Deeply sampled blood TCRbeta repertoires from subjects exposed to, actively infected with, or recovered from COVID-19 were included in the dataset. Sample metadata almost always included a de-identified subject ID, COVID-19 status, age in years and sex. Points the paper makes about the study in general: The quantity of clinical and demographic metadata differed by source and by participant and was supplied without curation.

One collaborating source in Seattle enrolled patients during active infection and followed them longitudinally through the course of disease. Each collaborating institution followed its own protocols to collect whole blood in K2EDTA tubes. For TCRbeta analysis, collaborators shipped samples as frozen whole blood, isolated PBMCs, or DNA extracted from either of those sample types. This clone was seen a single time. The antigen it recognizes is unknown. Per-nucleotide qualities are absent, and no much larger clonotype sits a single base away. V trim: 8 bases; J trim: 6 bases; unmatched bases: 12. CDR1 and CDR2 are drawn from the germline V gene (reference sequence): LNHDA, SQIVND. The CDR3, cysteine through phenylalanine, is 15 amino acids long. Just CDR3 DNA is preserved here, 45 bases in frame from base 1. TCRbeta CDR3 regions were amplified from genomic DNA using the immunoSEQ Assay, a bias-controlled multiplex PCR. The study's own analysis went as follows. The number of nucleated cells in each sample was estimated from the amplification of reference gene primers within the assay. To quantify the absolute abundance of each unique TCRbeta CDR3 rearrangement, sequence reads were collapsed and filtered. For each sample, productive Simpson clonality was calculated as the square root of Simpson's diversity index over productive rearrangements. The source is immuneACCESS, and TCRdb retained only in-frame sequences with V and J called. Part of the clones is not carried over; for the studies checked, unresolved V genes explain less than half of this, and the remainder is unexplained. V and J calls and clone size follow that table, whereas D and trimming were derived from the DNA. Within this sample are roughly 140,000 clones, with roughly 85% of them counted one time only. The top ten hold 8.3% of the sample.

Sequences were obtained from peripheral blood. The sequence was obtained from a woman aged 55 to 70 with COVID-19, enrolled during active disease. The chain employs TRBV19 and TRBJ1-2; 10 nucleotides in the junction match TRBD1. The nucleotide sequence is TGTGCCAGTTTGTTGCATTCCGGGACAGGGGATGGCTACACCTTC. This encodes CASLLHSGTGDGYTF. Reference TRBV19 and TRBJ1-2 genes cover what lies past the CDR3, so the full variable domain is DGGITQSPKYLFRKEGQNVTLSCEQNLNHDAMYWYRQDPGQGLRLIYYSQIVNDFQKGDIAEGYSVSREKKESFPLTVTSAQKNPTAFYLCASLLHSGTGDGYTFGSGTRLTVV.